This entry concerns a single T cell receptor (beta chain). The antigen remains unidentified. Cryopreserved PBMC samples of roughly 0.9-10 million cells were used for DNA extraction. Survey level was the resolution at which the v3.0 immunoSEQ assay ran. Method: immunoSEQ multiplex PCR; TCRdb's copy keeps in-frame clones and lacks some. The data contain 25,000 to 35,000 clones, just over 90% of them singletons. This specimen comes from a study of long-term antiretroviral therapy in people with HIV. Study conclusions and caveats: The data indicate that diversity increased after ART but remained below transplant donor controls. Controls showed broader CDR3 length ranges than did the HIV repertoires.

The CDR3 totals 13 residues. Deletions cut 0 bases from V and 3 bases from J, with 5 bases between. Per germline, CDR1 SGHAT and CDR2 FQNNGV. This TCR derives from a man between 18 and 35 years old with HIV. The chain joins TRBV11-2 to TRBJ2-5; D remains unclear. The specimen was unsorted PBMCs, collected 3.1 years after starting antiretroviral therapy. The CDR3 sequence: CASSLEWEETQYF. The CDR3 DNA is TGTGCCAGCAGCTTAGAGTGGGAAGAGACCCAGTACTTC.